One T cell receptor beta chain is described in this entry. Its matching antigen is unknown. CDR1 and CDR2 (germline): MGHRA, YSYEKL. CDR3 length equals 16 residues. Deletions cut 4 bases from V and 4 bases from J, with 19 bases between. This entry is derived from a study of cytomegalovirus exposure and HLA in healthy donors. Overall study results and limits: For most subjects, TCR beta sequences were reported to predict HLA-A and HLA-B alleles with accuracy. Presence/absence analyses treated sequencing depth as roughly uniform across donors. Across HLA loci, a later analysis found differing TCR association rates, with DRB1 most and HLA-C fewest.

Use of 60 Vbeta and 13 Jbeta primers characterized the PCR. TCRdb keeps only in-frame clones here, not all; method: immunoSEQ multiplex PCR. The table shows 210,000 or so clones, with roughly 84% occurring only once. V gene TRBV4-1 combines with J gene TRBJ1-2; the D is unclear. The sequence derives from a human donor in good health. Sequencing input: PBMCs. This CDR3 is CASSPSPGVVPYGYTF. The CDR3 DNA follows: TGCGCCAGCAGCCCCTCTCCCGGGGTAGTCCCCTATGGCTACACCTTC.